This T cell receptor beta chain was identified in a study of T-cell reconstitution after alpha-beta-depleted transplantation in children. Concerning this clonotype: Its antigen is unknown.

Trimming took 3 bases from V and 0 from J, leaving 13 bases between them. From germline, CDR1 is SGDLS and CDR2 YYNGEE. The CDR3 spans 16 residues. During its preparation, the TCRbeta library received unique molecular identifiers. TCRdb re-called the PCR reads through MiXCR, storing one row per CDR3 protein. The table records 100,000 to 130,000 distinct CDR3 sequences, 6.4% of them present only once. General study findings and limits: Recipient T cells and thymic progenitors that survived were the source of the high TCRbeta diversity seen at day 60 in some patients. Several hundred expanded graft clones reportedly supplied alpha-beta T cells about two months after transplant. Newly generated T cells supplied most T-cell counts and diversity one year post-transplant.

This clonotype originated in a male patient aged 2-10 years who had a stem cell transplant for acute lymphoblastic leukemia, so the T cells may come from the graft donor. The sample was PBMCs, mostly from graft donor cells, taken 360 days after TCRalphabeta/CD19-depleted stem cell transplant. The rearrangement links TRBV9 to TRBJ2-1; D may correspond to TRBD1 or TRBD2 (5 bases each). The CDR3 sequence is CASSASGTGSYNEQFF. In DNA form, the CDR3 reads TGTGCCAGCAGCGCCTCCGGGACGGGCTCCTACAATGAGCAGTTCTTC.